One and the same sample provided the 21 T cell receptor beta chains below, sequenced in a study of regulatory T cells in long-lasting Graves disease. Construction of the TCR beta libraries employed iRepertoire HTBI primers in conjunction with Arm-PCR of CDR3 regions. TCRdb fed the multiplex PCR reads into MiXCR, producing one record per CDR3 protein. This sample has about 220,000 distinct CDR3 sequences, with roughly 20% found just once. Time point noted: newly diagnosed GD, antithyroid drugs for less than 3 months. Preparation of the TCR library used RNA extracted from PBMCs. This sample was also put to use in a study of T cells in Graves' hyperthyroidism and ophthalmopathy.

This specimen was peripheral blood mononuclear cells (PBMCs), taken at new diagnosis, from a patient treated with antithyroid drugs. The source of these receptors is a young woman with Graves disease.

The sample holds a few counts of this clonotype. The V and J genes are TRBV9 and TRBJ2-1, with D possibly TRBD2 on 6 matching bases. The CDR3 is made up of 15 amino acids. CDR1 SGDLS and CDR2 YYNGEE come from the germline V gene. Trimming removed 2 bases at V and 10 bases at J, with 19 bases between. The CDR3 DNA follows: TGTGCCAGCAGCGTTCTGTCGGGGGTCGGCGGAGAGCAGTTCTTC. Translated: CASSVLSGVGGEQFF.

The V call is TRBV28, the J call TRBJ2-7; D call uncertain. Looked up from germline, CDR1 is MDHEN and CDR2 is SYDVKM. The CDR3 length is 14 residues. The V and J ends lost 2 bases and 5 bases respectively, with 13 bases between them. The CDR3 DNA is TGTGCCAGCAGTTTAGGCAGGAGCCGCGACGAGCAGTACTTC. It encodes CASSLGRSRDEQYF.

V is TRBV30 and J is TRBJ1-2; maybe TRBD1 (5 bases). The CDR3 has 16 amino acids. CDR1 and CDR2 (germline): GTSNPN, SVGIG (reference sequence). The V end lost 0 bases, the J end lost 1 base, and 15 bases lay between the germline ends. CDR3 amino acids: CAWSVHSRGFNYGYTF. CDR3 coding DNA: TGTGCCTGGAGTGTACACTCGAGGGGATTTAACTATGGCTACACCTTC.

A note on this clonotype: A far larger clone is off by one base, so a read error is likely. The chain carries TRBV11-1 and TRBJ1-1, with D possibly matching TRBD1 (6 bases). There are 12 residues in the CDR3. Trimming left V 10 bases short and J 9 bases short, with 18 bases between. Germline values: CDR1 SGHAT, CDR2 FQDESV (reference sequence). CDR3 residues: CATAQGTTQAFF. CDR3 nucleotide sequence: TGTGCCACCGCACAGGGAACTACTCAAGCTTTCTTT.

This clonotype was picked up one time. V and J are TRBV7-6 and TRBJ2-2; TRBD1 aligns across 8 bases. J lost 4 bases, V lost 5 bases, and 9 bases had no gene match. Germline values: CDR1 SGHVS, CDR2 FNYEAQ. The CDR3 runs to 16 residues. CDR3 bases: TGTGCCAGCAGCATGACAGGGGAAGTGGGCACCGGGGAGCTGTTTTTT. Translation: CASSMTGEVGTGELFF.

This clonotype has at least ten counts. The gene calls are TRBV4-1 and TRBJ1-5; D gene unclear. The CDR3 runs to 13 residues. Germline V gene data show CDR1 as MGHRA and CDR2 as YSYEKL. Trimming left V 2 bases short and J 6 bases short, with 8 bases between. The CDR3, as DNA: TGCGCCAGCAGCCAACCGGGTTCTCAGCCCCAGCATTTT. Its protein product is CASSQPGSQPQHF.

This clonotype has ten or more counts. This chain uses TRBV6-4 with TRBJ1-1; TRBD1 agrees at 7 bases. The trim removed 9 bases at V and 6 bases at J, leaving 16 bases unmatched. The germline CDR1 and CDR2 sequences are MRHNA and SNTAGT. The CDR3 totals 15 residues. The CDR3 sequence: CASFPLADRLPEAFF. The DNA of the CDR3 is TGTGCCAGTTTCCCCTTGGCGGACAGGCTCCCTGAAGCTTTCTTT.

This chain links TRBV28 with TRBJ2-2, with D possibly matching TRBD1 (6 bases). The CDR3 has 18 residues. The germline V and J ends were trimmed by 4 bases and 0 bases, with 18 bases remaining between them. Germline V gives CDR1 MDHEN, CDR2 SYDVKM. CDR3 nucleotide sequence: TGTGCCAGCAGTTCCCCCCCCCCAACAGGGCCGAACACCGGGGAGCTGTTTTTT. Encoded protein: CASSSPPPTGPNTGELFF.

This clonotype was seen repeatedly, ten times or more. The chain has TRBV28 and TRBJ1-2, with TRBD1 matching over 8 bases. The CDR3 covers 13 residues. Germline-derived CDR1 and CDR2 are MDHEN and SYDVKM. With 2 bases clipped from V and 8 bases from J, the junction kept 4 bases outside the gene matches. Here the CDR3 reads CASSLGQGEGYTF. In nucleotides, the CDR3 is TGTGCCAGCAGTTTAGGACAGGGTGAGGGCTACACCTTC.

This clonotype was seen many times. J is TRBJ1-2 and V is TRBV28; D is possibly TRBD1 (5 bases). Germline lookup yields CDR1 MDHEN and CDR2 SYDVKM. The CDR3 has 14 amino acids. V was shortened by 7 bases and J by 2 bases, with 14 bases between the two germline ends. CDR3 in amino acids: CASTRRGRNYGYTF. The CDR3, as DNA: TGTGCCAGCACCCGAAGGGGACGGAACTATGGCTACACCTTC.

The CDR3 DNA follows: TGTGCCAGCAGCCCCCTCTATGGCTACACCTTC. It codes for CASSPLYGYTF. J is TRBJ1-2 and V is TRBV6-1; D not certain. CDR3 length: 11 amino acids. Per germline, CDR1 MNHNS and CDR2 SASEGT. Trimming pared 6 bases from V and 4 bases from J, leaving 6 bases between.

This clonotype was seen ten or more times. The V gene is TRBV11-2, the J gene TRBJ2-3; D may be TRBD1 or TRBD2 (5 bases each). The CDR3 is 14 amino acids. In germline, CDR1 is SGHAT, CDR2 FQNNGV. The V gene lost 1 base and the J gene lost 6 bases, with 11 bases spanning the gap. CDR3 nucleotide sequence: TGTGCCAGCAGCTTAGGGAGGCAGGGCGATACGCAGTATTTT. The encoded protein is CASSLGRQGDTQYF.

In its sample, this clonotype was seen many times. The chain combines TRBV5-8 with TRBJ2-7; D uncertain. This CDR3 has 13 amino acids. Germline V gene lookup returns CDR1 SGHTS and CDR2 YDEGEE. The V end lost 1 base, the J end lost 0 bases, and 5 bases lay between the germline ends. The CDR3 spells CASSLTNSYEQYF. The DNA for the CDR3 is TGTGCCAGCAGCTTGACAAACTCCTACGAGCAGTACTTC.

This clonotype occurred many times. This sequence joins TRBV6-2 or TRBV6-3 and TRBJ2-1; 9 positions agree with TRBD2. The CDR3 runs to 16 residues. Germline V gene data show CDR1 as MNHEY and CDR2 as SVGEGT. V was clipped by 2 bases and J by 6 bases; unmatched bases: 8. In DNA form, the CDR3 reads TGTGCCAGCAGTTACGGGATAGCGGGAGTGGGCAATGAGCAGTTCTTC. Amino acids: CASSYGIAGVGNEQFF.

This clonotype was detected many times. The CDR3 loop reads CASSLGKRGLYQPQHF. Written as DNA, the CDR3 is TGTGCCAGCAGTTTAGGTAAACGGGGGTTATATCAGCCCCAGCATTTT. V and J are TRBV12-3 or TRBV12-4 and TRBJ1-5; TRBD1 might be the D (5 bases). The CDR3 has 16 amino acids. V was clipped by 1 base and J by 5 bases, with 15 bases between them.

As for this clonotype: This likely stems from a read error, as it lies one base from a far larger clone. The chain is built from TRBV11-2 and TRBJ2-1, with 8 bases matching TRBD2. The J call may be incorrect, as the DNA end agrees better with TRBJ2-7. The CDR3 has 15 residues. The germline V gene encodes CDR1 SGHAT and CDR2 FQNNGV. The CDR3 loop reads CTSSSKGTRPYEQYF. CDR3 sequence (DNA): TGTACCAGCAGCTCTAAGGGGACTAGACCGTACGAGCAGTACTTC.

In its sample, this clonotype was seen a few times. The rearrangement uses TRBV4-2 and TRBJ2-3, with 7 bases fitting TRBD1. V shed 6 bases, J shed 4 bases, and the junction held 13 bases outside the gene matches. Per germline, CDR1 LGHNA and CDR2 YNFKEQ. The CDR3 length is 16 residues. DNA for the CDR3: TGTGCCAGCAGTGGAATAGGGGGCGGTCCCTCAGATACGCAGTATTTT. It encodes CASSGIGGGPSDTQYF.

There are many counts of this clonotype. V is TRBV6-1 and J is TRBJ2-5, with D perhaps matching TRBD2 (6 bases). The V and J ends lost 0 bases and 1 base respectively, with 9 bases between them. CDR3 length: 15 amino acids. The germline gives CDR1 MNHNS, CDR2 SASEGT. The CDR3 bases are TGTGCCAGCAGTGAAGCGGGACTGGGCCAAGAGACCCAGTACTTC. This codes for CASSEAGLGQETQYF.

This clonotype came up a few times. A much more abundant neighbour one base away suggests this may be a read error. The chain combines TRBV11-2 with TRBJ2-7; no firm D call. Per the germline V gene, CDR1 is SGHAT and CDR2 is FQNNGV. This CDR3 region has 15 residues. The CDR3 reads CVSSLLPGGVYEQYF. The DNA of the CDR3 is TGTGTCAGCAGCTTGCTCCCGGGCGGAGTCTACGAGCAGTACTTC. Full variable domain (remainder filled in from reference TRBV11-2 and TRBJ2-7): EAGVAQSPRYKIIEKRQSVAFWCNPISGHATLYWYQQILGQGPKLLIQFQNNGVVDDSQLPKDRFSAERLKGVDSTLKIQPAKLEDSAVYLCVSSLLPGGVYEQYFGPGTRLTVT.

This clonotype was found many times. CDR3 sequence reads: CASGLWGSNQPQHF. The CDR3 region has the DNA TGTGCTAGTGGTTTGTGGGGGAGCAATCAGCCCCAGCATTTT. The rearrangement uses TRBV12-5 and TRBJ1-5; D is possibly TRBD1 (5 bases). The CDR3 extends over 14 amino acids. The ends were cut back, 2 bases at V and 1 base at J, with 6 bases in the middle. Germline V CDR1 and CDR2: LGHNT, FRNRAP.

Details on this clonotype: A read error is the likely source, as a far larger clone sits one nucleotide away. The CDR3 loop is CASSFPLLNIEAFF. Here the CDR3 DNA reads TGTGCCAGCAGCTTCCCGCTCTTGAACATTGAAGCTTTCTTT. V gene TRBV11-3 combines with J gene TRBJ1-1; D is uncertain. Germline V gene data show CDR1 as SGHNT and CDR2 as YENEEA. The CDR3 loop spans 14 amino acids.